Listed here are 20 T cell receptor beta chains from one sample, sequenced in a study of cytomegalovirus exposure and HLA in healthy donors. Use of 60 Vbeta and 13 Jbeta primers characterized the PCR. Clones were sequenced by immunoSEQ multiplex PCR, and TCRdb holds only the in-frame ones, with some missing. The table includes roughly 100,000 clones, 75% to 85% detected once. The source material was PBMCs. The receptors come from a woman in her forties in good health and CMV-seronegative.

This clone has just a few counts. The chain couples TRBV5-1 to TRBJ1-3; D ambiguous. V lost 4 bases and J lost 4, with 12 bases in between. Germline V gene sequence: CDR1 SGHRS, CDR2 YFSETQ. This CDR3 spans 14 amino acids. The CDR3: CASSGGGSGNTIYF. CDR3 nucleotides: TGCGCCAGCAGCGGCGGTGGCTCAGGAAACACCATATATTTT. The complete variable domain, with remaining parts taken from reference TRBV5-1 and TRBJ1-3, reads KAGVTQTPRYLIKTRGQQVTLSCSPISGHRSVSWYQQTPGQGLQFLFEYFSETQRNKGNFPGRFSGRQFSNSRSEMNVSTLELGDSALYLCASSGGGSGNTIYFGEGSWLTVV.

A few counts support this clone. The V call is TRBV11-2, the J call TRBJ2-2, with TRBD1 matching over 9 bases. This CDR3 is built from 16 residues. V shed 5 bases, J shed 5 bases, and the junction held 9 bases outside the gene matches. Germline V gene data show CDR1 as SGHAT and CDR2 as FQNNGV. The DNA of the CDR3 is TGTGCCAGCAGCGGGACAGGGACAATTGGGACCGGGGAGCTGTTTTTT. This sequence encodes CASSGTGTIGTGELFF.

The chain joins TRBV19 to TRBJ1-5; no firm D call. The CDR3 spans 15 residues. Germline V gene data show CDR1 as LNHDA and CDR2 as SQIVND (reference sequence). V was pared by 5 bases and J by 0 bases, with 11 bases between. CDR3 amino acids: CASSWSDYSNQPQHF. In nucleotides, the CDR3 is TGTGCCAGTAGTTGGTCAGATTATAGCAATCAGCCCCAGCATTTT.

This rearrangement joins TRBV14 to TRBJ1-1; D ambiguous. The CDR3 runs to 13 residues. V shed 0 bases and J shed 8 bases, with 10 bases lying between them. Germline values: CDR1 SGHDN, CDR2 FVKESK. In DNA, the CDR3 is TGTGCCAGCAGCCAAGACCCGCTACAGGAAGCTTTCTTT. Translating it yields CASSQDPLQEAFF.

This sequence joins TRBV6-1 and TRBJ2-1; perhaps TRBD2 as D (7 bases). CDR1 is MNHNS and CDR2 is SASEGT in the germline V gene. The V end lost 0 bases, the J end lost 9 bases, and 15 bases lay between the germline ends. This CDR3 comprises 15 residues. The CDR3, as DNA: TGTGCCAGCAGTGAAGCTGTGGGGGGGCAGGGTGAGCAGTTCTTC. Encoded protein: CASSEAVGGQGEQFF.

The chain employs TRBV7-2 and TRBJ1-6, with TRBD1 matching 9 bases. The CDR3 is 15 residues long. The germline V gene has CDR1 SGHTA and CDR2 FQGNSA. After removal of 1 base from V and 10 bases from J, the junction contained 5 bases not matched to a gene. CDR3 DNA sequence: TGTGCCAGCAGCTTAGAACAGGGGGCTCAGTCACCCCTCCACTTT. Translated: CASSLEQGAQSPLHF.

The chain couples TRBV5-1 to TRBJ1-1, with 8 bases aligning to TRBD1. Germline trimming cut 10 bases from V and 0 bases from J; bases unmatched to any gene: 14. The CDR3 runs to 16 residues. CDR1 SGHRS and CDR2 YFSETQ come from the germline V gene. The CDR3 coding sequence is TGCGCCTCGGGGGTCAGGGGGCCTGGTTTGAACACTGAAGCTTTCTTT. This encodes CASGVRGPGLNTEAFF.

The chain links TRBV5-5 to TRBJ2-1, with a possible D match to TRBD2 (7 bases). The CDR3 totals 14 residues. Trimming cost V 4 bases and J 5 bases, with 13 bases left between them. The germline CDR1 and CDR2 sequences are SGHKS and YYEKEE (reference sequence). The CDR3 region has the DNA TGTGCCAGCAGCGGGGGGGCCGTCCACAATGAGCAGTTCTTC. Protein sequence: CASSGGAVHNEQFF.

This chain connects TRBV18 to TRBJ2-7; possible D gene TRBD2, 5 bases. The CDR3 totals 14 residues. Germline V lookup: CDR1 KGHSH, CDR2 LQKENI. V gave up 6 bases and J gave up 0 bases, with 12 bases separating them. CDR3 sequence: CASSSGISSYEQYF. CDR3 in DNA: TGTGCCAGCTCCTCCGGGATTAGCTCCTACGAGCAGTACTTC. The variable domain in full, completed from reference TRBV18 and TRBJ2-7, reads NAGVMQNPRHLVRRRGQEARLRCSPMKGHSHVYWYRQLPEEGLKFMVYLQKENIIDESGMPKERFSAEFPKEGPSILRIQQVVRGDSAAYFCASSSGISSYEQYFGPGTRLTVT.

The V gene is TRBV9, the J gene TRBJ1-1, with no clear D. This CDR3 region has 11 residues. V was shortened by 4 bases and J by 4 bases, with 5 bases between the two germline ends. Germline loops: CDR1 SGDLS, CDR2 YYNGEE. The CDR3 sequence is CASSPVTEAFF. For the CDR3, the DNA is TGTGCCAGCAGCCCAGTCACTGAAGCTTTCTTT.

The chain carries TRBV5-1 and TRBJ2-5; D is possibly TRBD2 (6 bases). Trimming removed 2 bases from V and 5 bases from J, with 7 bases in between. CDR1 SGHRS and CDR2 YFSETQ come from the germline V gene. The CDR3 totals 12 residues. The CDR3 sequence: CASSFGGETQYF. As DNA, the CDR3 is TGCGCCAGCAGCTTTGGAGGGGAGACCCAGTACTTC.

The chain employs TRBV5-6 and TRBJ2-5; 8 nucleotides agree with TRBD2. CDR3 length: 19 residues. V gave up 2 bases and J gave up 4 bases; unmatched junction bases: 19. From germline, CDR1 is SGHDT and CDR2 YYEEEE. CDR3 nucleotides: TGTGCCAGCAGCTTTGTGGTAGGCGGGGGGCAGTCGCAGAGAGAGACCCAGTACTTC. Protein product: CASSFVVGGGQSQRETQYF. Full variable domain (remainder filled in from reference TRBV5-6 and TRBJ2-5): DAGVTQSPTHLIKTRGQQVTLRCSPKSGHDTVSWYQQALGQGPQFIFQYYEEEERQRGNFPDRFSGHQFPNYSSELNVNALLLGDSALYLCASSFVVGGGQSQRETQYFGPGTRLLVL.

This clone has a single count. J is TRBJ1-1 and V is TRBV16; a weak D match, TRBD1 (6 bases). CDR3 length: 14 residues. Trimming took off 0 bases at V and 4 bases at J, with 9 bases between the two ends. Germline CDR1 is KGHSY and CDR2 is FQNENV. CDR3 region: CASSQSARGTEAFF. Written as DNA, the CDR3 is TGTGCCAGCAGCCAATCGGCCAGGGGCACTGAAGCTTTCTTT.

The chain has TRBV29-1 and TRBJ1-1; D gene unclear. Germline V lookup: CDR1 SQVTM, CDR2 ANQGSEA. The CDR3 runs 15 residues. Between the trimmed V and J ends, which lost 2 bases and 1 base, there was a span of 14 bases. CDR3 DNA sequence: TGCAGCGTTGAAAAGAGAGCCCGAGAGAACACTGAAGCTTTCTTT. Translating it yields CSVEKRARENTEAFF. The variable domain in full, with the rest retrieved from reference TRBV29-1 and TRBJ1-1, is SAVISQKPSRDICQRGTSLTIQCQVDSQVTMMFWYRQQPGQSLTLIATANQGSEATYESGFVIDKFPISRPNLTFSTLTVSNMSPEDSSIYLCSVEKRARENTEAFFGQGTRLTVV.

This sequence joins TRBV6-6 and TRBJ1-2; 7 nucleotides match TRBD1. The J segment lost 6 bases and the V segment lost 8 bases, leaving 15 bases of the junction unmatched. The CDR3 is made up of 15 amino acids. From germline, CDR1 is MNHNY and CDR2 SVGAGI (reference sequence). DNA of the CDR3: TGTGCCAGCGGCTTTCCATCCAGGGGGTCCCATGGCTACACCTTC. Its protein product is CASGFPSRGSHGYTF.

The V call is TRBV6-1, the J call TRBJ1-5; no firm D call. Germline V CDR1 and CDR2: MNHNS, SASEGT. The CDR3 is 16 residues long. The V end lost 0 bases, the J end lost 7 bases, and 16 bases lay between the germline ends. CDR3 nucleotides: TGTGCCAGCAGTGAAGCGGGCAGCTCCATCGTCCAGCCCCAGCATTTT. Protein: CASSEAGSSIVQPQHF.

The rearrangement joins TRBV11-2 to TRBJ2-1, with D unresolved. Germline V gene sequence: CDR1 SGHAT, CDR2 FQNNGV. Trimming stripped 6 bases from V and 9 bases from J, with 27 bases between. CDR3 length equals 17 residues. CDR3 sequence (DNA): TGTGCCAGCAGGCCGCGCGGAGCTGAGTCGGCGGTGGGTGAGCAGTTCTTC. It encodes CASRPRGAESAVGEQFF.

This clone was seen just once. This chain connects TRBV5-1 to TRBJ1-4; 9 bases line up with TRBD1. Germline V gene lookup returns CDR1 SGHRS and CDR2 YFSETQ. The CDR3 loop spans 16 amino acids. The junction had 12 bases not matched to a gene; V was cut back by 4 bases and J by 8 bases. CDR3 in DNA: TGCGCCAGCAGCAATCGAGGGGGACAGGGTGGCGAAAAACTGTTTTTT. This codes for CASSNRGGQGGEKLFF.

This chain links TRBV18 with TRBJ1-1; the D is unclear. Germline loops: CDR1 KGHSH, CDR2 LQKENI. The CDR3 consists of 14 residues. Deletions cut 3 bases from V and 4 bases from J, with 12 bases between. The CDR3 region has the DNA TGTGCCAGCTCACCCGACGGCCGGGGCACTGAAGCTTTCTTT. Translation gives CASSPDGRGTEAFF.

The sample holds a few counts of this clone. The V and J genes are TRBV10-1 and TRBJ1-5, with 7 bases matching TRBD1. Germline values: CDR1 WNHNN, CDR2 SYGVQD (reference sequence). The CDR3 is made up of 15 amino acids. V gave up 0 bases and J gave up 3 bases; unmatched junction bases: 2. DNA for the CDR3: TGCGCCAGCAGTGAGTCAGGGGGCCCCAATCAGCCCCAGCATTTT. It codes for CASSESGGPNQPQHF.